This entry is about one TCR beta chain. Its antigen is as yet unknown. These data come from a study of T-cell memory formation after mild COVID-19. General study findings and limits: Among clones contracting day 15 to 85, CD4/CD8 was balanced, whereas later expanders leaned CD4+.

The length of the CDR3 is 15 residues. CDR1 is SGHRS, CDR2 YFSETQ, per germline. Trimming took 2 bases from V and 3 from J; bases not matched to a gene: 4. Using its own MiXCR run on the 5' RACE reads, TCRdb lists one record per CDR3 protein. Of roughly 110,000 distinct CDR3 sequences listed, about 15% are singletons. The sequenced sample was PBMCs or a T cell subset sorted from them (not recorded which). The sequence was obtained from an adult woman who had mild COVID-19 (a few samples of this study predate the infection). Cell type and time point are not known. This chain joins TRBV5-1 and TRBJ2-7; 11 positions agree with TRBD2. CDR3 in amino acids: CASSFSGTSGYEQYF. In nucleotides, the CDR3 is TGCGCCAGCAGCTTCTCCGGGACTAGCGGCTACGAGCAGTACTTC.